Following are 25 T cell receptor beta chains from one sample sequenced in a study of T cell responses to AZD1222 COVID-19 vaccine. Measured with immunoSEQ multiplex PCR; TCRdb has only the in-frame clones, and not every one. The table records about 110,000 clones, around 94% of them present only once. The sample consisted of peripheral blood, taken on day 0 of AZD1222 vaccination. The receptors here all came from an adult in good health.

This chain uses TRBV11-2 with TRBJ2-5; the match to TRBD2 covers 9 bases. The CDR3 extends over 18 amino acids. Germline CDR1 is SGHAT and CDR2 is FQNNGV. Unmatched junction bases numbered 17, after V lost 4 bases and J lost 5 bases. This CDR3 reads CASSSVLGGGRAEETQYF. The CDR3 coding sequence is TGTGCCAGCAGCTCAGTGCTGGGGGGCGGGAGGGCCGAGGAGACCCAGTACTTC.

This rearrangement joins TRBV28 to TRBJ1-4; maybe TRBD1 (6 bases). The V and J ends lost 6 bases and 9 bases respectively, with 11 bases between them. The CDR3 extends over 12 amino acids. Germline CDR1 MDHEN, CDR2 SYDVKM. CDR3 sequence: CASSLQGQKLFF. The CDR3 bases are TGTGCCAGCAGCCTACAGGGACAAAAACTGTTTTTT. The complete variable domain, with remaining parts taken from reference TRBV28 and TRBJ1-4, reads DVKVTQSSRYLVKRTGEKVFLECVQDMDHENMFWYRQDPGLGLRLIYFSYDVKMKEKGDIPEGYSVSREKKERFSLILESASTNQTSMYLCASSLQGQKLFFGSGTQLSVL.

This clone was observed once. This chain uses TRBV19 with TRBJ1-1; D is possibly TRBD1 (5 bases). Germline V gene sequence: CDR1 LNHDA, CDR2 SQIVND (reference sequence). Trimming removed 5 bases at V and 4 bases at J, with 14 bases between. The CDR3 is 14 residues long. The CDR3, as DNA: TGTGCCAGTAGTTCGGGACGGTGGGGCACTGAAGCTTTCTTT. It translates to CASSSGRWGTEAFF.

This clone was observed a single time. V usage is TRBV18 and J usage is TRBJ2-1; the D is unclear. The CDR3 extends over 17 amino acids. The germline CDR1 and CDR2 sequences are KGHSH and LQKENI. V lost 0 bases and J lost 5, with 17 bases in between. In DNA, the CDR3 is TGTGCCAGCTCACCACCGGTCATCGAGATCGGACACAATGAGCAGTTCTTC. Translation: CASSPPVIEIGHNEQFF. The whole variable domain, remainder taken from reference TRBV18 and TRBJ2-1, is NAGVMQNPRHLVRRRGQEARLRCSPMKGHSHVYWYRQLPEEGLKFMVYLQKENIIDESGMPKERFSAEFPKEGPSILRIQQVVRGDSAAYFCASSPPVIEIGHNEQFFGPGTRLTVL.

This clone has only one observation. The genes are TRBV7-2 and TRBJ2-1; 7 nucleotides line up with TRBD2. Germline V gives CDR1 SGHTA, CDR2 FQGNSA. The CDR3 has 15 amino acids. The J segment lost 7 bases and the V segment lost 6 bases, leaving 12 bases of the junction unmatched. CDR3 loop: CASRRTSSARNEQFF. The CDR3 nucleotides read TGTGCCAGCAGGCGGACTAGTTCCGCCCGAAATGAGCAGTTCTTC.

The chain is built from TRBV5-4 and TRBJ1-2; D is undetermined. Germline lookup yields CDR1 SGHNT and CDR2 YYREEE (reference sequence). The CDR3 extends over 14 amino acids. V lost 7 bases and J lost 8, with 21 bases in between. DNA of the CDR3: TGTGCCAGCCGGTCGGGCGAGCGGTCTATAGGCTACACCTTC. Translating it yields CASRSGERSIGYTF.

The chain joins TRBV7-9 to TRBJ1-2; D might be TRBD1 (5 bases). Germline V gene lookup returns CDR1 SEHNR and CDR2 FQNEAQ (reference sequence). CDR3 length: 12 residues. Trimming took off 3 bases at V and 6 bases at J, with 8 bases between the two ends. The CDR3 DNA reads TGTGCCAGCAGCTTGAGCAGGGATGGCTACACCTTC. Protein product: CASSLSRDGYTF. The full variable domain, completed using reference TRBV7-9 and TRBJ1-2, is DTGVSQNPRHKITKRGQNVTFRCDPISEHNRLYWYRQTLGQGPEFLTYFQNEAQLEKSRLLSDRFSAERPKGSFSTLEIQRTEQGDSAMYLCASSLSRDGYTFGSGTRLTVV.

This chain uses TRBV5-1 with TRBJ2-1; no reliable D call. In germline, CDR1 is SGHRS, CDR2 YFSETQ. There are 14 residues in the CDR3. V lost 3 bases, J lost 0 bases, and 7 bases lay in between. CDR3 protein: CASSSDISYNEQFF. The CDR3 DNA is TGCGCCAGCAGCTCCGACATCTCCTACAATGAGCAGTTCTTC.

V usage is TRBV27 and J usage is TRBJ1-1; tentatively, D is TRBD1 (5 bases). The germline gives CDR1 MNHEY, CDR2 SMNVEV (reference sequence). CDR3 length: 15 amino acids. V lost 1 base and J lost 2, with 11 bases in between. The CDR3 loop is CASSLYRGINTEAFF. The CDR3 DNA reads as TGTGCCAGCAGTTTATATCGGGGGATAAACACTGAAGCTTTCTTT.

The gene calls are TRBV29-1 and TRBJ2-1, with D perhaps matching TRBD2 (5 bases). This CDR3 has 11 residues. Germline lookup yields CDR1 SQVTM and CDR2 ANQGSEA. V dropped 7 bases and J dropped 5 bases, with 9 bases sitting between them. Written as DNA, the CDR3 is TGCAGCGGAGAGGGTCACAATGAGCAGTTCTTC. It encodes CSGEGHNEQFF.

The chain uses TRBV5-1 and TRBJ1-1; no definite D call. This CDR3 has 15 residues. The V end lost 0 bases, the J end lost 0 bases, and 9 bases lay between the germline ends. Germline V CDR1 and CDR2: SGHRS, YFSETQ. In DNA form, the CDR3 reads TGCGCCAGCAGCTTGGATCCCCTTCTGAACACTGAAGCTTTCTTT. It is translated as CASSLDPLLNTEAFF.

In nucleotides, the CDR3 is TGTGCCAGCAGCTTATACTCGAACACTGAAGCTTTCTTT. It specifies CASSLYSNTEAFF. This chain connects TRBV7-3 to TRBJ1-1; unclear D gene. With 2 bases removed from V and 1 base from J, the gap between germline ends came to 5 bases. The germline V gene has CDR1 SGHTA and CDR2 FQGTGA. The CDR3 has 13 amino acids.

The DNA for the CDR3 is TGTGCCAGCAGCTTGGGGGGCAGCAATCAGCCCCAGCATTTT. Translating it yields CASSLGGSNQPQHF. V gene TRBV5-4 combines with J gene TRBJ1-5; perhaps TRBD1 as D (5 bases). The V gene's germline CDR1 is SGHNT and CDR2 YYREEE (reference sequence). V shed 0 bases and J shed 1 base, with 5 bases lying between them. The CDR3 length is 14 residues.

This clone was seen once. The V and J genes are TRBV7-2 and TRBJ2-1, with 9 bases that match TRBD2. Germline V gene data show CDR1 as SGHTA and CDR2 as FQGNSA. The CDR3 contains 16 residues. The V and J ends lost 5 bases and 2 bases, in that order; junction bases with no gene match: 7. This CDR3 reads CASSPSGDRTYNEQFF. CDR3 DNA: TGTGCCAGCAGCCCTAGCGGGGACCGTACCTACAATGAGCAGTTCTTC.

V gene TRBV7-9 combines with J gene TRBJ1-2; the D gene is possibly TRBD1 (6 bases). The germline V gene has CDR1 SEHNR and CDR2 FQNEAQ (reference sequence). Trimming cost V 5 bases and J 0 bases, with 22 bases left between them. The CDR3 contains 18 residues. This CDR3 reads CASSQHGTQNQPNYGYTF. The CDR3 bases are TGTGCCAGCAGCCAGCACGGGACACAAAATCAGCCTAACTATGGCTACACCTTC.

This chain links TRBV13 with TRBJ1-1; perhaps TRBD1 as D (5 bases). V lost 4 bases to trimming and J lost 7 bases, with 19 bases between them. Germline loops: CDR1 PRHDT, CDR2 FYEKMQ (reference sequence). The CDR3 is made up of 15 amino acids. The DNA of the CDR3 is TGTGCCAGCAGCTGGCGCGGATCGGGGGGTAGTGAAGCTTTCTTT. Its protein product is CASSWRGSGGSEAFF.

This chain connects TRBV2 to TRBJ2-5; TRBD2 agrees at 7 bases. V lost 7 bases, J lost 2 bases, and 7 bases stayed unmatched. This CDR3 is 14 amino acids long. The germline gives CDR1 SNHLY, CDR2 FYNNEI. This chain's CDR3 is CASTPTGGQETQYF. DNA of the CDR3: TGTGCCAGCACTCCAACGGGGGGACAAGAGACCCAGTACTTC.

The chain combines TRBV6-4 with TRBJ2-1; 10 bases align to TRBD2. Trimming cost V 2 bases and J 5 bases; bases outside gene matches: 3. The CDR3 is made up of 15 amino acids. Germline loops: CDR1 MRHNA, CDR2 SNTAGT. CDR3 sequence reads: CASSDEAGGNNEQFF. CDR3 sequence (DNA): TGTGCCAGCAGTGACGAAGCGGGGGGGAACAATGAGCAGTTCTTC.

V is TRBV2 and J is TRBJ1-5, with 9 bases aligning to TRBD1. CDR1 is SNHLY, CDR2 FYNNEI, per germline. After removal of 5 bases from V and 7 bases from J, the junction contained 3 bases not matched to a gene. This CDR3 region has 13 residues. The CDR3 DNA sequence: TGTGCCAGCAGTCGGACAGGGGACCAGCCCCAGCATTTT. This encodes CASSRTGDQPQHF.

The chain carries TRBV30 and TRBJ1-2; 8 positions agree with TRBD1. This CDR3 region has 14 residues. Germline V gene data show CDR1 as GTSNPN and CDR2 as SVGIG (reference sequence). V shed 2 bases, J shed 12 bases, and the junction held 14 bases outside the gene matches. The CDR3 protein is CAWSLGQGGYIHTF. CDR3 DNA: TGTGCCTGGAGTCTAGGACAGGGTGGCTATATACACACCTTC.

CDR3 DNA: TGTGCCAGCAGCCAACAAATCACCTCCTACGAGCAGTACTTC. It specifies CASSQQITSYEQYF. The chain uses TRBV3-1 (or the pseudogene TRBV3-2) and TRBJ2-7; no clear D gene. The CDR3 totals 14 residues. With 2 bases removed from V and 0 bases from J, the gap between germline ends came to 8 bases. Germline V gene lookup returns CDR1 LGHDT and CDR2 YNNKEL (reference sequence).

V usage is TRBV7-9 and J usage is TRBJ2-5; D may correspond to TRBD1 or TRBD2 (5 bases each). V was clipped by 8 bases and J by 4 bases, with 17 bases between them. Germline lookup yields CDR1 SEHNR and CDR2 FQNEAQ (reference sequence). CDR3 length: 14 residues. CDR3 bases: TGTGCCAGCGGGGGTCCCGACAGCGTAGAGACCCAGTACTTC. The encoded protein is CASGGPDSVETQYF. Drawing the rest from reference TRBV7-9 and TRBJ2-5, the complete variable domain is DTGVSQNPRHKITKRGQNVTFRCDPISEHNRLYWYRQTLGQGPEFLTYFQNEAQLEKSRLLSDRFSAERPKGSFSTLEIQRTEQGDSAMYLCASGGPDSVETQYFGPGTRLLVL.

The chain is built from TRBV23-1 and TRBJ1-5; D is ambiguous. TRBV23-1 is an ORF for which the function is uncertain. The CDR3 covers 16 residues. The germline V and J ends were trimmed by 0 bases and 1 base, with 10 bases remaining between them. CDR3 in amino acids: CASSQSECGSNQPQHF. The CDR3 DNA sequence: TGCGCCAGCAGTCAATCGGAGTGTGGGAGCAATCAGCCCCAGCATTTT.

The J gene is TRBJ1-2, the V gene TRBV5-1; D call uncertain. This CDR3 is 11 amino acids long. Germline V lookup: CDR1 SGHRS, CDR2 YFSETQ. V lost 0 bases, J lost 7 bases, and 4 bases lay in between. The DNA for the CDR3 is TGCGCCAGCAGCTTGGGTGGTGGCTACACCTTC. This codes for CASSLGGGYTF.

This clone was detected only once. The rearrangement links TRBV6-2 or TRBV6-3 to TRBJ2-5; D uncertain. The CDR3 is made up of 11 amino acids. The V gene's germline CDR1 is MNHEY and CDR2 SVGEGT. Trimming pared 6 bases from V and 6 bases from J, leaving 8 bases between. CDR3 sequence (DNA): TGTGCCAGCAGCGACCATCAGACCCAGTACTTC. Amino acids: CASSDHQTQYF.